These T cell receptor beta chains were read from a single sample in a study of shared clonotypes between healthy human individuals. Method: immunoSEQ multiplex PCR; TCRdb's copy keeps in-frame clones and lacks some. The table has around 1,100,000 clones, 70% to 85% seen once; the top ten hold more than 0.85%. The sequenced sample was memory CD4+ T cells from PBMCs. Receptors were obtained from a man aged 18 to 30 in good health. Some clones in this sample may be carry-over from other donors' samples. The CDR3 runs from the conserved cysteine through the conserved F or W. The D gene is left open where the match is weak. Not all rows give a size; the values are once, few, many and, for expanded clones, a class.

TGTGCCATCAGCGACCAAGCCCAAGAGACCCAGTACTTC | CAISDQAQETQYF | NA | NA | TRBJ2-5 | TRBV10-3
TGTGCCAGCAGCAGGGGGCAGGGGTATGAAAAACTGTTTTTT | CASSRGQGYEKLFF | TRBD1 | NA | TRBJ1-4 | TRBV7-9
TGTGCCAGCAGTTCTCACGGACAGGCCGGTGGAAAGACCCAGTACTTC | CASSSHGQAGGKTQYF | TRBD1 | NA | TRBJ2-5 | TRBV27
TGTGCCAGCAGCCCGGAGACAGGTGGATATGGCTACACCTTC | CASSPETGGYGYTF | NA | NA | TRBJ1-2 | TRBV11-2
TGTGCCACCAGCAGAGATGGAGGCCCCCACACCTTC | CATSRDGGPHTF | NA | NA | TRBJ1-2 | TRBV15
TGTGCCAGTAGTATAGCCCCGACAGGGCTTTACGAGCAGTACTTC | CASSIAPTGLYEQYF | TRBD1 | NA | TRBJ2-7 | TRBV19
TGTGCCAGCAGCTTGACAGGGGGTATCGACGAGCAGTACTTC | CASSLTGGIDEQYF | TRBD1 | NA | TRBJ2-7 | TRBV7-2
TGTGCCAGCAGCGGCCGCTTTGTTTACAATGAGCAGTTCTTC | CASSGRFVYNEQFF | NA | once | TRBJ2-1 | TRBV2
TGTGCCAGCAGTTCCCCGGGACAGGCTATATTAGTCTATGGCTACACCTTC | CASSSPGQAILVYGYTF | TRBD1 | NA | TRBJ1-2 | TRBV28
TGTGCCAGCAGCCCCGTTTCCCGCGGGAACAAAAACGATGATGGCTACACCTTC | CASSPVSRGNKNDDGYTF | NA | NA | TRBJ1-2 | TRBV9
TGTGCCAGCAGTATCCTAGCGGGAGATGAGGTCTGCTACGAGCAGTACTTC | CASSILAGDEVCYEQYF | NA | NA | TRBJ2-7 | TRBV21-1
TGTGCCAGCTCACCATCCGGGGGAGTCGCAGATACGCAGTATTTT | CASSPSGGVADTQYF | NA | NA | TRBJ2-3 | TRBV18
TGCAGCGTTGCCTGGACAGACGGCTACGAGCAGTACTTC | CSVAWTDGYEQYF | NA | once | TRBJ2-7 | TRBV29-1
TGTGCCAGTAGTTTCAGGACTAATACCTACGAGCAGTACTTC | CASSFRTNTYEQYF | NA | NA | TRBJ2-7 | TRBV2
TGTGCCAGCAGTTTAGACAGGAAAAATGAAAAACTGTTTTTT | CASSLDRKNEKLFF | NA | NA | TRBJ1-4 | TRBV28
TGTGCCAGCAGTTACTCTCCGACAGCATCCTACAATGAGCAGTTCTTC | CASSYSPTASYNEQFF | NA | NA | TRBJ2-1 | TRBV6-5
TGTGCCAGCAGGATACAGGGATACTATAATTCACCCCTCCACTTT | CASRIQGYYNSPLHF | NA | NA | TRBJ1-6 | TRBV28
TGTGCCAGCAGTTGGGACACTGAAATCTATGGCTACACCTTC | CASSWDTEIYGYTF | NA | once | TRBJ1-2 | TRBV7-2
TGTGCCATCAGTGAGTCGGGAGGTAGGCAGTTCTTC | CAISESGGRQFF | NA | NA | TRBJ2-1 | TRBV10-3
TGCAGTGCTAGTCCCGGGGATGAAGCTTTCTTT | CSASPGDEAFF | NA | NA | TRBJ1-1 | TRBV20-1
TGTGCCAGCAGCCGAGGGGGGCCTAATCAGCCCCAGCATTTT | CASSRGGPNQPQHF | NA | NA | TRBJ1-5 | TRBV6-6
TGTGCCAGCAGCCATCTCGATAGCGGGGACTACAATGAGCAGTTCTTC | CASSHLDSGDYNEQFF | TRBD2 | NA | TRBJ2-1 | TRBV4-2
TGCGCCAGCAGCTTCGGTAGCGGGGACCGGCTAGATACGCAGTATTTT | CASSFGSGDRLDTQYF | TRBD2 | NA | TRBJ2-3 | TRBV5-1
TGCGCCAGCAGCTTGGTGCCAGGGGAGACCTACGAGCAGTACTTC | CASSLVPGETYEQYF | NA | once | TRBJ2-7 | TRBV5-1